Listed below are T cell receptor beta chains from one sample, sequenced in a study of blood T cells in healthy people across ages. TCRdb ran MiXCR on the 5' RACE reads and lists one entry per CDR3 protein. Of about 590,000 distinct CDR3 sequences in the sample, about 30% were seen once. The sequenced sample was blood. All receptors derive from a woman aged 80 or over in good health. Each CDR3 is given with its conserved first and last residue. The order of the fields is V gene, D gene, J gene, clone size, CDR3 DNA, CDR3 protein. D genes are given only for firm matches. The size field is filled for only some rows; it gives once, few, many or a size class.

TRBV7-2	-	TRBJ2-3	many	TGTGCCAGCAGCTTAATCCCAAGCACAGATACGCAGTATTTT	CASSLIPSTDTQYF
TRBV5-1	TRBD2	TRBJ2-7	many	TGCGCCAGCAGCAGGGAGGGGCTCGAGCAGTACTTC	CASSREGLEQYF
TRBV20-1	TRBD2	TRBJ2-5	many	TGCAGTGCGTCTAGCGGGGGGACGGAGACCCAGTACTTC	CSASSGGTETQYF
TRBV5-1	-	TRBJ2-3	many	TGCGCCAGCAGCTCGACCATTAGCGGTACAGGCACAGATACGCAGTATTTT	CASSSTISGTGTDTQYF
TRBV12-3/TRBV12-4	-	TRBJ2-3	once	TGTGCCAGCAGTTTAGGGGGAGTGGGAGCAGATATGCAGTATTTT	CASSLGGVGADMQYF
TRBV5-1	TRBD1	TRBJ2-7	-	TGCGCCAGCAGCGGCACCTTCCCGGGACAGGTGAGGAAGGTGTCCTACGAGCAGTACTTC	CASSGTFPGQVRKVSYEQYF
TRBV28	TRBD2	TRBJ2-7	many	TGTGCCAGCAGTCCTAGCGGCAGCGCCTACGAGCAGTACTTC	CASSPSGSAYEQYF
TRBV20-1	-	TRBJ1-2	many	TGCAGTGCTAGAAAAGGGGCCGGGAGCTATGGCTACACCTTC	CSARKGAGSYGYTF
TRBV7-2	-	TRBJ2-5	-	TGTGCCAGCAGCTTAGCGCCAGGGCCCCAAGAGACCCAGTACTTC	CASSLAPGPQETQYF
TRBV29-1	-	TRBJ1-3	-	TGCAGCGGCGCATTTGGAAACACCATATATTTT	CSGAFGNTIYF
TRBV5-1	-	TRBJ2-3	few	TGCGCCAGCAGCTTGAGTGTACGCGAGGCAGATACGCAGTATTTT	CASSLSVREADTQYF
TRBV9	-	TRBJ2-5	many	TGTGCCAGCAGCGTAGGTAGTGAGGCTGAAGAGACCCAGTACTTC	CASSVGSEAEETQYF
TRBV4-3	-	TRBJ2-7	many	TGCGCCAGCAGCCAAACTTGGGGGGTCGAGCAGTACTTC	CASSQTWGVEQYF
TRBV7-2	-	TRBJ2-1	many	TGTGCCAGCAGCTTAGGGTCCCCGGGGAATGAGCAGTTCTTC	CASSLGSPGNEQFF
TRBV6-4	-	TRBJ2-1	-	TGTGCCAGCAGTCCCGCCCGGACAGGGAGGGACAATGAGCAGTTCTTC	CASSPARTGRDNEQFF
TRBV18	-	TRBJ2-3	many	TGTGCCAGCTCACCTCTGGGGGCAGATACGCAGTATTTT	CASSPLGADTQYF
TRBV7-9	-	TRBJ1-1	-	TGTGCCAGCAGCCGACCGGAGGGAAACACTGAAGCTTTCTTT	CASSRPEGNTEAFF